The TCR beta chain described here comes from a study of breast tumors, draining lymph nodes, adjacent tissues. The study's findings and limits: Most tumor T cells seemingly derive from lymph node, then expand in tumor. Data only fit, rather than demonstrated, lymph node origin of most tumor T cells. Tumor repertoires ranked between lymph nodes and nontumor tissue in diversity, with V and J gene preferences.

TCRdb fed the multiplex PCR reads into MiXCR, producing one record per CDR3 protein. The data hold fewer than 150,000 distinct CDR3 sequences, with roughly 20% observed a single time. About this clonotype itself: Its antigen is currently unknown. A much more abundant neighbour one base away suggests this may be a read error.

Axillary draining lymph nodes of breast cancer patients supplied the node samples. This receptor was taken from a female donor with breast cancer. Some clones in this sample may be carry-over from other donors' samples. Input material: axillary lymph node tissue.

The CDR3 reads CSMGQGDLETQYF. In nucleotides, the CDR3 is TGCAGCATGGGACAGGGGGATCTGGAGACCCAGTACTTC. The V and J genes are TRBV29-1 and TRBJ2-5; 11 bases align to TRBD1. The CDR3 consists of 13 residues. Germline loops: CDR1 SQVTM, CDR2 ANQGSEA. Trimming cost V 8 bases and J 5 bases; bases outside gene matches: 7. Looking up the rest from reference TRBV29-1 and TRBJ2-5 gives the full variable domain: SAVISQKPSRDICQRGTSLTIQCQVDSQVTMMFWYRQQPGQSLTLIATANQGSEATYESGFVIDKFPISRPNLTFSTLTVSNMSPEDSSIYLCSMGQGDLETQYFGPGTRLLVL.